This T cell receptor beta chain was profiled in a study of graft-versus-host responses after intestinal transplantation. Sequencing was performed with immunoSEQ multiplex PCR; in TCRdb, only in-frame clones are kept and a portion is missing. In the table there are 20,000 or so clones, approximately 83% of which are singletons. Study-level results: Detected in recipient marrow were GvH clones, some of which were first observed in ileum or blood.

Germline CDR1 is MNHNY and CDR2 is SVGAGI (reference sequence). The CDR3 is 14 amino acids. V lost 6 bases, J lost 0 bases, and 2 bases stayed unmatched. As concerns this clone: Its antigen remains unknown.

The source material was PBMCs, sampled roughly 69 weeks after intestinal transplant. V usage is TRBV6-6 and J usage is TRBJ2-4; 7 positions agree with TRBD2. This TCR derives from a human patient who received an intestinal transplant, so some T cells may come from the graft donor. CDR3 DNA sequence: TGTGCCAGCAGGGGACTAAAAGCCAAAAACATTCAGTACTTC. Protein sequence: CASRGLKAKNIQYF.